The 7 T cell receptor beta chains reported below all come from one sample, sequenced in a study of beta chain features in type 1 diabetes. As every portion of the isolated RNA was reverse transcribed, the sequencing read expressed TCRB transcripts. Here immunoSEQ multiplex PCR was the method, and the copy in TCRdb shows in-frame clones only, minus some. The repertoire has 680,000 or so clones, about a sixth of them found once; the top ten carry 0.07% to 0.095%. Sample: naive CD4+ T cells from blood. The receptors were gathered from a young man in good health.

The chain combines TRBV19 with TRBJ1-5; D call uncertain. This CDR3 comprises 13 residues. Per germline, CDR1 LNHDA and CDR2 SQIVND (reference sequence). Between the trimmed V and J ends, which lost 6 bases and 2 bases, there was a span of 8 bases. The CDR3 bases are TGTGCCAGTAGGGTATTGGGCAATCAGCCCCAGCATTTT. Protein: CASRVLGNQPQHF.

This clone showed up just a few times. This rearrangement joins TRBV4-3 to TRBJ2-3; perhaps TRBD1 as D (6 bases). Trimming removed 1 base from V and 4 bases from J, with 12 bases in between. From germline, CDR1 is LGHNA and CDR2 YSLEER. The CDR3 covers 15 residues. CDR3 sequence reads: CASSQGDIMSDTQYF. CDR3 coding DNA: TGCGCCAGCAGCCAAGGGGACATAATGTCAGATACGCAGTATTTT.

The chain combines TRBV18 with TRBJ1-5; D is unresolved. CDR1 and CDR2 from the germline V gene are KGHSH and LQKENI. Trimming left V 1 base short and J 1 base short, with 5 bases between. The CDR3 has 14 residues. CDR3 in amino acids: CASSPLGSNQPQHF. The CDR3 coding sequence is TGTGCCAGCTCACCACTCGGAAGCAATCAGCCCCAGCATTTT.

This clone was detected a few times. The V call is TRBV6-5, the J call TRBJ2-6, with D perhaps matching TRBD1 (5 bases). V gave up 8 bases and J gave up 0 bases, with 11 bases separating them. The CDR3 is 15 amino acids. Germline V CDR1 and CDR2: MNHEY, SVGAGI. CDR3: CASRRQSSGANVLTF. The CDR3 bases are TGTGCCAGCCGACGACAGTCCTCTGGGGCCAACGTCCTGACTTTC.

The J gene is TRBJ2-1, the V gene TRBV15; 11 nucleotides match TRBD2. CDR3 length: 19 residues. The V and J ends lost 0 bases and 0 bases, in that order; junction bases with no gene match: 7. Germline V lookup: CDR1 LNHNV, CDR2 YYDKDF (reference sequence). The DNA for the CDR3 is TGTGCCACCAGCAGAGATCGGGGACTAGCGGATAGCTCCTACAATGAGCAGTTCTTC. Encoded protein: CATSRDRGLADSSYNEQFF.

The chain has TRBV4-3 and TRBJ1-6; 7 bases line up with TRBD1. The CDR3 spans 14 residues. Looked up from germline, CDR1 is LGHNA and CDR2 is YSLEER. The V gene end was trimmed by 4 bases and the J gene end by 15 bases; junction bases not matched to a gene: 12. The CDR3 sequence is CASSRTGVRRFLHF. DNA of the CDR3: TGCGCCAGCAGCCGCACAGGGGTCCGACGGTTCCTCCACTTT.

This clone has a handful of counts. This chain joins TRBV6-5 and TRBJ1-5, with 8 nucleotides matching TRBD1. The CDR3 has 16 residues. Germline CDR1 reads MNHEY; CDR2 reads SVGAGI. With 2 bases clipped from V and 2 bases from J, the junction kept 5 bases outside the gene matches. CDR3 residues: CASSYDRGTGNQPQHF. The CDR3 DNA sequence: TGTGCCAGCAGTTACGACAGGGGAACGGGCAATCAGCCCCAGCATTTT.